These 12 T cell receptor beta chains came from one sample sequenced in a study of cytomegalovirus exposure and HLA in healthy donors (dated by TCRdb to about 2017). The protocol used for the library was the immunoSEQ multiplex PCR assay. For the multiplex PCR, a mixture combining 60 forward primers for TCR Vbeta segments and 13 reverse primers for TCR Jbeta segments was used. What TCRdb holds here is the immuneACCESS table cut down to in-frame rearrangements. Part of the clones is not present; checked against another copy, under half of the missing clones reflect an unresolved V gene, and the others are unexplained. This sample lists a few hundred thousand clones; about 87% were detected once. The ten top clones hold less than 2.5% of the sample. The sequencing input was PBMCs. These receptors were obtained from a woman aged 18-35 years in good health and CMV-seronegative.

The chain is built from TRBV4-1 and TRBJ2-7; 7 bases fit TRBD1. There are 15 residues in the CDR3. V trimming: 0 bases; J trimming: 3 bases; junction bases outside the gene matches: 5. Germline V gives CDR1 MGHRA, CDR2 YSYEKL. CDR3 DNA sequence: TGCGCCAGCAGCCAAGAATTGACAGGGAACTACGAGCAGTACTTC. It codes for CASSQELTGNYEQYF.

This rearrangement joins TRBV11-1 to TRBJ2-7; TRBD1 aligns across 11 bases. After removal of 3 bases from V and 2 bases from J, the junction contained 3 bases not matched to a gene. The CDR3 is 15 amino acids. CDR1 SGHAT and CDR2 FQDESV come from the germline V gene (reference sequence). The CDR3 region is CASSFRDRGTYEQYF. The CDR3 DNA is TGTGCCAGCAGCTTTAGGGACAGGGGGACCTACGAGCAGTACTTC.

The chain combines TRBV10-3 with TRBJ1-2, with 10 positions matching TRBD1. The germline V gene encodes CDR1 ENHRY and CDR2 SYGVKD. The CDR3 is 14 residues long. V was pared by 6 bases and J by 3 bases, with 4 bases of the junction left unmatched. The CDR3 here is CAIRRQGADYGYTF. CDR3 bases: TGTGCCATCAGGCGACAGGGGGCGGACTATGGCTACACCTTC.

The chain joins TRBV10-3 to TRBJ1-1; D is undetermined. The CDR3 is made up of 13 amino acids. Trimming cost V 7 bases and J 1 base, with 10 bases left between them. Germline assignment: CDR1 ENHRY and CDR2 SYGVKD. CDR3 sequence: CAIIGQTNTEAFF. The CDR3 nucleotides are TGTGCCATCATTGGGCAGACGAACACTGAAGCTTTCTTT.

The table lists this clone with a count of one. The V and J genes are TRBV5-1 and TRBJ1-2; TRBD1 is a possible D gene (6 bases). The CDR3 is made up of 15 amino acids. Germline loops: CDR1 SGHRS, CDR2 YFSETQ. V lost 0 bases to trimming and J lost 6 bases, with 15 bases between them. The CDR3 sequence is CASSLAVNGGDGYTF. As DNA, the CDR3 is TGCGCCAGCAGCTTGGCCGTTAATGGGGGCGATGGCTACACCTTC.

In this sample, this clone turned up once. In the same sample, other DNA sequences code for this CDR3. This sequence joins TRBV7-2 and TRBJ2-1, with D uncertain. There are 13 residues in the CDR3. Germline V CDR1 and CDR2: SGHTA, FQGNSA. The V end was cut by 6 bases, the J end by 0 bases, with 6 bases between. The CDR3 nucleotides read TGTGCCAGCAGTCTAAGCTCCTACAATGAGCAGTTCTTC. It yields the protein CASSLSSYNEQFF.

V usage is TRBV12-5 and J usage is TRBJ2-6, with 10 nucleotides matching TRBD1. V dropped 2 bases and J dropped 8; count of bases not matched to a gene: 3. The CDR3 sequence is 15 residues long. The germline CDR1 and CDR2 sequences are LGHNT and FRNRAP. CDR3 sequence (DNA): TGTGCTAGTGGTTTGCCGGGACAGGGGCCCAACGTCCTGACTTTC. The encoded protein is CASGLPGQGPNVLTF.

Of note for this clone: Other nucleotide sequences from this sample produce the same CDR3. This rearrangement joins TRBV5-1 to TRBJ1-3; the D is unclear. The CDR3 has 13 amino acids. V was trimmed by 0 bases and J by 7 bases, leaving 8 bases between them. The V gene's germline CDR1 is SGHRS and CDR2 YFSETQ. As DNA, the CDR3 is TGCGCCAGCAGCTTGGAGGCGGGGAACACCATATATTTT. It is translated as CASSLEAGNTIYF.

The chain combines TRBV13 with TRBJ2-5, with D perhaps matching TRBD1 (5 bases). CDR3 size: 15 residues. With 0 bases removed from V and 5 bases from J, the gap between germline ends came to 13 bases. The germline gives CDR1 PRHDT, CDR2 FYEKMQ (reference sequence). The CDR3: CASSLGAGKGETQYF. For the CDR3, the DNA is TGTGCCAGCAGCTTAGGAGCTGGAAAGGGGGAGACCCAGTACTTC.

On this clone: Mismatch with germline at one junction end may stem from a read error. The same CDR3 can be traced to other DNA sequences in this sample. The chain carries TRBV2 and TRBJ2-1; 10 bases map to TRBD2. Germline V gene sequence: CDR1 SNHLY, CDR2 FYNNEI. This CDR3 has 18 residues. This CDR3 reads CASSEAAGGLLSYNEQFF. The CDR3 bases are TGTGCTAGCAGTGAAGCAGCGGGGGGGCTATTATCCTACAATGAGCAGTTCTTC.

This rearrangement joins TRBV14 to TRBJ1-1, with D unresolved. Trimming cost V 8 bases and J 0 bases, with 16 bases left between them. Germline CDR1 and CDR2: SGHDN and FVKESK. This CDR3 contains 15 residues. The DNA of the CDR3 is TGTGCCAGCCTAGCCCCCCCCAGCATGAACACTGAAGCTTTCTTT. Amino acid sequence: CASLAPPSMNTEAFF. The full variable domain, its missing parts supplied by reference TRBV14 and TRBJ1-1, is EAGVTQFPSHSVIEKGQTVTLRCDPISGHDNLYWYRRVMGKEIKFLLHFVKESKQDESGMPNNRFLAERTGGTYSTLKVQPAELEDSGVYFCASLAPPSMNTEAFFGQGTRLTVV.

The rearrangement links TRBV30 to TRBJ1-4; D might be TRBD1 (5 bases). CDR1 and CDR2 from the germline V gene are GTSNPN and SVGIG (reference sequence). Trimming cost V 1 base and J 6 bases, with 12 bases left between them. This CDR3 has 14 amino acids. This chain's CDR3 is CAWSAGGGYEKLFF. CDR3 sequence (DNA): TGTGCCTGGAGTGCCGGGGGGGGATATGAAAAACTGTTTTTT.